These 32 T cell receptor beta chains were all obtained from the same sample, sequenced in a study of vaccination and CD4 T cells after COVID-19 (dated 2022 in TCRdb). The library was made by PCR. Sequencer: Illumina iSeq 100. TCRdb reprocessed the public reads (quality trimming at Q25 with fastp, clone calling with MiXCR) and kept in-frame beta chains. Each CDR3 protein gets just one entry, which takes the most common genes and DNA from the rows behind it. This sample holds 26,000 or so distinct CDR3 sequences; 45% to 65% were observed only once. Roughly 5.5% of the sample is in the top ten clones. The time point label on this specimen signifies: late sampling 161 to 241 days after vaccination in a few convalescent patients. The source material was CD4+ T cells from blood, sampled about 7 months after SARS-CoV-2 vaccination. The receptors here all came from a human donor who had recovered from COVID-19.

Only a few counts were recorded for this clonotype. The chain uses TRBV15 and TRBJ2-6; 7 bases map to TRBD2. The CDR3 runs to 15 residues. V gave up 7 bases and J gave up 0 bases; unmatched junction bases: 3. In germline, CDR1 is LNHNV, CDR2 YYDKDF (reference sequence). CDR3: CATMGGYSGANVLTF. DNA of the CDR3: TGTGCCACCATGGGGGGGTACTCTGGGGCCAACGTCCTGACTTTC.

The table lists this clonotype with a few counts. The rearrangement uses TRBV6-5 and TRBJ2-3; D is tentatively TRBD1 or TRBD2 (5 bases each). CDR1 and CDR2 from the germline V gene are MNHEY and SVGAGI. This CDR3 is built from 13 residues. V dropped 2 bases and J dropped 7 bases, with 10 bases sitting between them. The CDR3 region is CASSYMGENTQYF. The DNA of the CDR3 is TGTGCCAGCAGTTACATGGGGGAGAATACGCAGTATTTT.

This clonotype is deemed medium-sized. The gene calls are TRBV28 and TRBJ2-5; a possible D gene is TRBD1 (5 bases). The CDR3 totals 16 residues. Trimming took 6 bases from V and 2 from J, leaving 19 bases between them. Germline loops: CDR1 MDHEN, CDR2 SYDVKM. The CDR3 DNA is TGTGCCAGCAGAGGCCATTCAGGGCTCGGGCAAGAGACCCAGTACTTC. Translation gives CASRGHSGLGQETQYF. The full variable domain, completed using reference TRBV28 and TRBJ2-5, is DVKVTQSSRYLVKRTGEKVFLECVQDMDHENMFWYRQDPGLGLRLIYFSYDVKMKEKGDIPEGYSVSREKKERFSLILESASTNQTSMYLCASRGHSGLGQETQYFGPGTRLLVL.

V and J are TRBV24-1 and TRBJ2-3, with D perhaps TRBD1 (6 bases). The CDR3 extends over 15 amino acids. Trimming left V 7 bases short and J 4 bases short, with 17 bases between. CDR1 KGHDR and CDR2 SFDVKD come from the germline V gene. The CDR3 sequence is CATRDSEGMADTQYF. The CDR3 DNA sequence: TGTGCCACCAGGGACAGCGAAGGGATGGCAGATACGCAGTATTTT.

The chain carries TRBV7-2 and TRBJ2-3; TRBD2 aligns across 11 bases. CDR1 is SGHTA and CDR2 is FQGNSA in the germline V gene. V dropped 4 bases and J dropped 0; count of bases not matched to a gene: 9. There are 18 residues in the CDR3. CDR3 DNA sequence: TGTGCCAGCAGCTCATGGGGTAGCGGGAGGGCTAGCACAGATACGCAGTATTTT. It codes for CASSSWGSGRASTDTQYF.

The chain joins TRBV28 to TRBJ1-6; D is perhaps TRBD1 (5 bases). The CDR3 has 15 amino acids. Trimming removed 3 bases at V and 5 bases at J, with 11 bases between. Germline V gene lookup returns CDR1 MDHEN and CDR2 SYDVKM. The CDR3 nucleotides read TGTGCCAGCAGTTTTCAGGGAATTAATAATTCACCCCTCCACTTT. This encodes CASSFQGINNSPLHF.

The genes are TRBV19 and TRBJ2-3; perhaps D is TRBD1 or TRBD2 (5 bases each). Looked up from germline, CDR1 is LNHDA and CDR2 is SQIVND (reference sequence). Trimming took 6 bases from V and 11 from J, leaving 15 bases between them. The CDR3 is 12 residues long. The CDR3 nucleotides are TGTGCCAGTAGGGGGACGAATTGGGAGCAGTATTTT. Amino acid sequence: CASRGTNWEQYF. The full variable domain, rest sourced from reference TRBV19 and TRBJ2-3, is DGGITQSPKYLFRKEGQNVTLSCEQNLNHDAMYWYRQDPGQGLRLIYYSQIVNDFQKGDIAEGYSVSREKKESFPLTVTSAQKNPTAFYLCASRGTNWEQYFGPGTRLTVL.

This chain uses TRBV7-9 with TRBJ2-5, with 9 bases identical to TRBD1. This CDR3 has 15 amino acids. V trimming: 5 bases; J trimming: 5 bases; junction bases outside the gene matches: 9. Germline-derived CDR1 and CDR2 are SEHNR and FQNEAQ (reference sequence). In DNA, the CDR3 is TGTGCCAGCAGCACACGGGACAGGGTGATGGAGACCCAGTACTTC. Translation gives CASSTRDRVMETQYF.

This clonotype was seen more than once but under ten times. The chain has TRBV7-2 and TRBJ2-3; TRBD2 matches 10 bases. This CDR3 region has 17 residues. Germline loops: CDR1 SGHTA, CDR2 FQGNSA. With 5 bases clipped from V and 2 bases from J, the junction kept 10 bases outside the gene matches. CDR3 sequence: CASSTQPGLANTDTQYF. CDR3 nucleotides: TGTGCCAGCAGCACACAGCCGGGACTAGCGAACACAGATACGCAGTATTTT.

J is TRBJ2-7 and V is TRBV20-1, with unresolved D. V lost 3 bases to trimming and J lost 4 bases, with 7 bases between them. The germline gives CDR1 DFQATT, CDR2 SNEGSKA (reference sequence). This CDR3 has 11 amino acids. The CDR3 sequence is CSARQIYEQYF. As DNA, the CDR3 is TGCAGTGCTAGGCAGATTTACGAGCAGTACTTC.

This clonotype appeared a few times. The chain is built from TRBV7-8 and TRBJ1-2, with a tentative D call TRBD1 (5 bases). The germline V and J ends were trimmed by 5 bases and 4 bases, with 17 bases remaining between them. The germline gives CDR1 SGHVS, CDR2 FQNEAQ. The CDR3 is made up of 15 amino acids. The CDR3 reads CASSVHSGGGYGYTF. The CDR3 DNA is TGTGCCAGCAGCGTTCACTCCGGGGGTGGCTATGGCTACACCTTC.

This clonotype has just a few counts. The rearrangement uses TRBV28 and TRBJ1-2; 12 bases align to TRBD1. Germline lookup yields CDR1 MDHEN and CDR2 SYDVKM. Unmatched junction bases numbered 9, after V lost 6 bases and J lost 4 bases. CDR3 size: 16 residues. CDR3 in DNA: TGTGCCAGCAGACGCCCCGGGACAGGGGGCGGCTATGGCTACACCTTC. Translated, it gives CASRRPGTGGGYGYTF.

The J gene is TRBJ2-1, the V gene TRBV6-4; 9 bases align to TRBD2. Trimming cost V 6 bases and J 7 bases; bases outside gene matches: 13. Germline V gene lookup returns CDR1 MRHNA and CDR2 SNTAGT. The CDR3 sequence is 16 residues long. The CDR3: CASSLEAGGSQNEQFF. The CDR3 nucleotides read TGTGCCAGCAGCCTCGAAGCGGGAGGTTCTCAGAATGAGCAGTTCTTC.

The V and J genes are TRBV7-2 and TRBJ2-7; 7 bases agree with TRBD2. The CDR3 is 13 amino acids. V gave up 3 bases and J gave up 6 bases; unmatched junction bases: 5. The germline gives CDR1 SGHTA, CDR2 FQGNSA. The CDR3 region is CASSFRRETEQYF. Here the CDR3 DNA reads TGTGCCAGCAGCTTCCGGCGGGAGACCGAGCAGTACTTC.

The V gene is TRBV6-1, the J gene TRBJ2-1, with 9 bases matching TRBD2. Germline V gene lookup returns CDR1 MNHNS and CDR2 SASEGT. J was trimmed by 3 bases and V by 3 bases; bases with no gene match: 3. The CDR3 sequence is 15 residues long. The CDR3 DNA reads TGTGCCAGCAGTGAGCTTAGCGGGAGCTACAATGAGCAGTTCTTC. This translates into CASSELSGSYNEQFF.

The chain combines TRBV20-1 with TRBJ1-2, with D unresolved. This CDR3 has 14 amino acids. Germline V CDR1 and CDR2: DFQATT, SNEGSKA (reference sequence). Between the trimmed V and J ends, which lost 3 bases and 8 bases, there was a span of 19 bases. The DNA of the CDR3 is TGCAGTGCTAGGATGGCCGGTGGTGGTCGAGGCTACACCTTC. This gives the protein CSARMAGGGRGYTF.

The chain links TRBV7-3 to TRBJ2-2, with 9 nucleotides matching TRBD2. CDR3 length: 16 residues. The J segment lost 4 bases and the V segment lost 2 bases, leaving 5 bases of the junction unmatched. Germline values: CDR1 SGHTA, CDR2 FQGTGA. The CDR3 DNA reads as TGTGCCAGCAGCTTACTAGCGGGAACAGTCACCGGGGAGCTGTTTTTT. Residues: CASSLLAGTVTGELFF.

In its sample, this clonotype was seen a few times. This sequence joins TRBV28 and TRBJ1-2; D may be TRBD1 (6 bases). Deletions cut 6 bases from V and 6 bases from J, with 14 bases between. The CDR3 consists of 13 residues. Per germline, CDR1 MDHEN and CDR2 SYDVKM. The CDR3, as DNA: TGTGCCAGCAGGGTGACAGGCAGTGATGGCTACACCTTC. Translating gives CASRVTGSDGYTF.

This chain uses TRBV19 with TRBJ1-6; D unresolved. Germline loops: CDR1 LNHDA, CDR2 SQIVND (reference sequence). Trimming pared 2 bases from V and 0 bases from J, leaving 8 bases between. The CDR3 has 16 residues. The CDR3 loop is CASSIRSSSYNSPLHF. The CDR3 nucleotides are TGTGCCAGTAGTATAAGATCCAGCTCCTATAATTCACCCCTCCACTTT.

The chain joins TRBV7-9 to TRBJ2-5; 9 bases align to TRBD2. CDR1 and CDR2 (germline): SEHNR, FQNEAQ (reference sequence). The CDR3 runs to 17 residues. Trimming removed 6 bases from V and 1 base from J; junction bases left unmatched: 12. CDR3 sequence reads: CASRLSGSGFIQETQYF. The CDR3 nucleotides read TGTGCCAGCAGGCTTAGCGGGAGCGGTTTCATCCAAGAGACCCAGTACTTC.

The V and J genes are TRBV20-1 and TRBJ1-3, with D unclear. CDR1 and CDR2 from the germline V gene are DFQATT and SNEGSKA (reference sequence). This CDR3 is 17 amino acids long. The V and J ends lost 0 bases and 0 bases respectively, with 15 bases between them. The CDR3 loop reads CSARDLSLHSSGNTIYF. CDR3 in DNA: TGCAGTGCTAGAGATCTTAGCCTCCATAGCTCTGGAAACACCATATATTTT.

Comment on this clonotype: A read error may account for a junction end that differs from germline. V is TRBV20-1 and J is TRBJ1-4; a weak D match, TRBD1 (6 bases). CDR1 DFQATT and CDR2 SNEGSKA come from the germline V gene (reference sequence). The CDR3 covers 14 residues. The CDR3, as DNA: TGCAGTTCTAGGGGGGACACCAGCCTTGAAAAACTGTTTTTT. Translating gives CSSRGDTSLEKLFF.

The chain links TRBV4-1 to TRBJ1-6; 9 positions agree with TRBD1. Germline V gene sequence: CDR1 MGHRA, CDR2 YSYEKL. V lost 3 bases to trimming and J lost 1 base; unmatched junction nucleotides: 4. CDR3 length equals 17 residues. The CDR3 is CASSQATGGSYNSPLHF. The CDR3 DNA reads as TGCGCCAGCAGCCAGGCGACAGGGGGTTCCTATAATTCACCCCTCCACTTT.

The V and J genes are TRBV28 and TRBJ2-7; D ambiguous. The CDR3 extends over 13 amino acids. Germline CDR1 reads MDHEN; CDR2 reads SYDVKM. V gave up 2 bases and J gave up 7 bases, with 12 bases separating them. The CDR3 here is CASSLRSIGEQYF. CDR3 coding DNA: TGTGCCAGCAGTTTAAGGTCCATCGGAGAGCAGTACTTC.

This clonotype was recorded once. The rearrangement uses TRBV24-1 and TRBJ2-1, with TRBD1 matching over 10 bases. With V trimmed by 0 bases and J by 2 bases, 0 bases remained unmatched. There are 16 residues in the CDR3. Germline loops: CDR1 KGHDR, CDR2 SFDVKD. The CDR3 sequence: CATSDLDRGPYNEQFF. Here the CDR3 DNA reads TGTGCCACCAGTGATTTGGACAGGGGGCCCTACAATGAGCAGTTCTTC.

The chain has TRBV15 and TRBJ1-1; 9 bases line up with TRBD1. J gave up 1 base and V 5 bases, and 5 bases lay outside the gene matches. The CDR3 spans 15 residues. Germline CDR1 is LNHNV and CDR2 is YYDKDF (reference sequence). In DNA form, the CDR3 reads TGTGCCACCAGCCTAACGACAGGGGGGAACACTGAAGCTTTCTTT. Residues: CATSLTTGGNTEAFF.

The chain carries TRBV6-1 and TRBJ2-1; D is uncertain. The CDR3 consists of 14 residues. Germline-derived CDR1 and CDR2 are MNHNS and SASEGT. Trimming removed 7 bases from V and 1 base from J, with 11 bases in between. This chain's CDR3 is CASTSSDSYNEQFF. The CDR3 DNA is TGTGCCAGCACTTCGAGTGATTCCTACAATGAGCAGTTCTTC.

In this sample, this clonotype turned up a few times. In DNA, the CDR3 is TGTGCCAGCAGTGACGGTCGTGGGGACATAGAGCAGTTCTTC. As protein: CASSDGRGDIEQFF. The chain couples TRBV2 to TRBJ2-1, with a tentative D call TRBD1 (6 bases). Germline V gene lookup returns CDR1 SNHLY and CDR2 FYNNEI. The CDR3 extends over 14 amino acids. Trimming took off 3 bases at V and 10 bases at J, with 16 bases between the two ends. Looking up the rest from reference TRBV2 and TRBJ2-1 gives the full variable domain: EPEVTQTPSHQVTQMGQEVILRCVPISNHLYFYWYRQILGQKVEFLVSFYNNEISEKSEIFDDQFSVERPDGSNFTLKIRSTKLEDSAMYFCASSDGRGDIEQFFGPGTRLTVL.

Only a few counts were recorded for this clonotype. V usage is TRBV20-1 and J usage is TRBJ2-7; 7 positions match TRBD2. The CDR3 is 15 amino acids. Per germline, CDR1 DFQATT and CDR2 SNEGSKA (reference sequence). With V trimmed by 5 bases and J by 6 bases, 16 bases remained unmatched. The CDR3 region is CSAPRYKAGSGEQYF. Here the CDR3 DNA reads TGCAGTGCTCCCCGATATAAAGCGGGATCCGGCGAGCAGTACTTC.

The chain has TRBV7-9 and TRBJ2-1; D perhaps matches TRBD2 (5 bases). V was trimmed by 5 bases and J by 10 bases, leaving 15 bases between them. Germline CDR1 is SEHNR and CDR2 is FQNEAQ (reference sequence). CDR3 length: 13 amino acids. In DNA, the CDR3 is TGTGCCAGCAGCGCAACTAGTTTTGAAGAGCAGTTCTTC. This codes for CASSATSFEEQFF.

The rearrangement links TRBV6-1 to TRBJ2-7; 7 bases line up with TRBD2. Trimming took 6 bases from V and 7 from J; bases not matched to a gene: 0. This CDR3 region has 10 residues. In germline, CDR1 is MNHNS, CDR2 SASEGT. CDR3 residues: CASRLAEQYF. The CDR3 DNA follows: TGTGCCAGCAGACTAGCGGAGCAGTACTTC.

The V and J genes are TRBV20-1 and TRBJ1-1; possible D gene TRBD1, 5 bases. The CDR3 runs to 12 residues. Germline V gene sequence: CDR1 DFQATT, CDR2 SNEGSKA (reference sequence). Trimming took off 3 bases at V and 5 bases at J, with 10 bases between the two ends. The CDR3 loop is CSASGTGTEAFF. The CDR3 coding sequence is TGCAGTGCTAGTGGGACGGGAACTGAAGCTTTCTTT.